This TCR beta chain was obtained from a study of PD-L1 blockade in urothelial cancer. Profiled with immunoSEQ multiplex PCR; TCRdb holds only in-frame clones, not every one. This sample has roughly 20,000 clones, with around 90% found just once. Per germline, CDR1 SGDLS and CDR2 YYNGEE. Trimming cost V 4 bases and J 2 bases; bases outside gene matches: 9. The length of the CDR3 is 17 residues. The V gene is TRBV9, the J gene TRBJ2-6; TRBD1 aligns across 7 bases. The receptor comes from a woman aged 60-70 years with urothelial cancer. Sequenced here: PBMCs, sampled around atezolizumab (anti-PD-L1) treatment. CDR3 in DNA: TGTGCCAGCAGCAAAAGACAGGGCACCCCTGGGGCCAACGTCCTGACTTTC. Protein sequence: CASSKRQGTPGANVLTF.